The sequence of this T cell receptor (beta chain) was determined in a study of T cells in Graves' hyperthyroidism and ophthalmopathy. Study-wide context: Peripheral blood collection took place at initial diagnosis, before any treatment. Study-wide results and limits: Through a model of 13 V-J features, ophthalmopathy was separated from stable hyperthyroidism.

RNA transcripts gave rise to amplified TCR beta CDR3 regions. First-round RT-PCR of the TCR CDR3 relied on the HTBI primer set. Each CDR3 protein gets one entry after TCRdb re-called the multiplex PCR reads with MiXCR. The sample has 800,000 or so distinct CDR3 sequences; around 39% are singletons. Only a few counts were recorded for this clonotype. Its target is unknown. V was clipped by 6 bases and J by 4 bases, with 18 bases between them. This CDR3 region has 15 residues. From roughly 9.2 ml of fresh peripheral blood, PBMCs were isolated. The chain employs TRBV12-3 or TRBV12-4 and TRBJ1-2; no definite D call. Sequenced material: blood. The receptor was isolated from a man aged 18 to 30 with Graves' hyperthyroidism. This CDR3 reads CASSYVPPDSYGYTF. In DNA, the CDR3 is TGTGCCAGCAGCTATGTGCCTCCGGATTCCTATGGCTACACCTTC.